The 20 T cell receptor beta chains listed next were all sequenced from one sample in a study of T cell responses to AZD1222 COVID-19 vaccine. TCRdb keeps only in-frame clones here, not all; method: immunoSEQ multiplex PCR. Here the sample spans 95,000 to 100,000 clones, roughly 92% being singletons. The sequences come from peripheral blood, collected 28 days after the second AZD1222 dose. These receptors were taken from an adult who received the AZD1222 COVID-19 vaccine.

This clone was counted a single time. This chain uses TRBV19 with TRBJ1-2, with 11 positions matching TRBD1. Looked up from germline, CDR1 is LNHDA and CDR2 is SQIVND (reference sequence). J was trimmed by 8 bases and V by 8 bases; bases with no gene match: 22. This CDR3 comprises 18 residues. The CDR3, as DNA: TGTGCCAGTGGATCGGGAAAGGACAGGGGGCTTGCGCGTCGAGGCTACACCTTC. As protein: CASGSGKDRGLARRGYTF.

The gene calls are TRBV19 and TRBJ1-4; unclear D gene. Germline V gene lookup returns CDR1 LNHDA and CDR2 SQIVND (reference sequence). V lost 6 bases and J lost 3, with 17 bases in between. This CDR3 is built from 16 residues. The CDR3 nucleotides are TGTGCCAGTAGCAGGTGGAATATGGTGGCTAATGAAAAACTGTTTTTT. This gives the protein CASSRWNMVANEKLFF.

The chain carries TRBV6-5 and TRBJ2-3; tentatively, D is TRBD1 (5 bases). Per germline, CDR1 MNHEY and CDR2 SVGAGI. The length of the CDR3 is 13 residues. V lost 2 bases to trimming and J lost 3 bases, with 6 bases between them. Here the CDR3 reads CASSYPGTDTQYF. The CDR3 coding sequence is TGTGCCAGCAGTTACCCAGGGACAGATACGCAGTATTTT.

The V and J genes are TRBV28 and TRBJ2-5; perhaps D is TRBD1 or TRBD2 (5 bases each). The V end was cut by 6 bases, the J end by 0 bases, with 8 bases between. The CDR3 consists of 13 residues. Germline CDR1 and CDR2: MDHEN and SYDVKM. In DNA, the CDR3 is TGTGCCAGCAGGGGGACCAACCAAGAGACCCAGTACTTC. This codes for CASRGTNQETQYF.

The chain carries TRBV5-1 and TRBJ2-5; maybe TRBD2 (6 bases). Germline CDR1 SGHRS, CDR2 YFSETQ. V was trimmed by 4 bases and J by 4 bases, leaving 23 bases between them. The CDR3 contains 17 residues. For the CDR3, the DNA is TGCGCCAGCAGCCCAGGAAGGGGTGGGAGGCAGTCAGAGACCCAGTACTTC. Translation gives CASSPGRGGRQSETQYF. Full variable domain (missing parts from reference TRBV5-1 and TRBJ2-5): KAGVTQTPRYLIKTRGQQVTLSCSPISGHRSVSWYQQTPGQGLQFLFEYFSETQRNKGNFPGRFSGRQFSNSRSEMNVSTLELGDSALYLCASSPGRGGRQSETQYFGPGTRLLVL.

The chain carries TRBV19 and TRBJ2-5; D uncertain. The CDR3 contains 15 residues. Trimming took 3 bases from V and 3 from J, leaving 14 bases between them. Looked up from germline, CDR1 is LNHDA and CDR2 is SQIVND (reference sequence). CDR3: CASSIGSRREETQYF. The DNA of the CDR3 is TGTGCCAGTAGTATTGGGTCCAGGAGAGAAGAGACCCAGTACTTC.

The chain links TRBV28 to TRBJ2-7; TRBD2 aligns across 9 bases. With V trimmed by 8 bases and J by 2 bases, 4 bases remained unmatched. The CDR3 loop spans 13 amino acids. Per the germline V gene, CDR1 is MDHEN and CDR2 is SYDVKM. The CDR3 is CASVTSGAYEQYF. CDR3 coding DNA: TGTGCCAGCGTGACTAGCGGCGCCTACGAGCAGTACTTC.

This chain connects TRBV15 to TRBJ2-1; D is unclear. CDR1 LNHNV and CDR2 YYDKDF come from the germline V gene (reference sequence). The CDR3 consists of 13 residues. V was trimmed by 0 bases and J by 10 bases, leaving 10 bases between them. The CDR3, as DNA: TGTGCCACCAGCAGAGATAACCGGTACGAGCAGTTCTTC. Residues: CATSRDNRYEQFF.

This chain connects TRBV11-2 to TRBJ2-5, with 9 bases that match TRBD2. The CDR3 extends over 15 amino acids. V trimming: 1 base; J trimming: 2 bases; junction bases outside the gene matches: 2. The V gene's germline CDR1 is SGHAT and CDR2 FQNNGV. This chain's CDR3 is CASSLGGRGQETQYF. CDR3 bases: TGTGCCAGCAGCTTAGGCGGGAGGGGGCAAGAGACCCAGTACTTC.

The chain uses TRBV6-5 and TRBJ2-7; no clear D gene. With 6 bases removed from V and 5 bases from J, the gap between germline ends came to 14 bases. CDR1 and CDR2 (germline): MNHEY, SVGAGI. The CDR3 extends over 13 amino acids. This CDR3 reads CASRPYDNDEQYF. CDR3 in DNA: TGTGCCAGCAGACCTTACGACAACGACGAGCAGTACTTC.

The J gene is TRBJ2-1, the V gene TRBV7-2; 15 bases align to TRBD2. The length of the CDR3 is 16 residues. The germline CDR1 and CDR2 sequences are SGHTA and FQGNSA. V was clipped by 4 bases and J by 7 bases; unmatched bases: 5. CDR3: CASSYTGTSGRNEQFF. The CDR3 nucleotides read TGTGCCAGCAGCTACACCGGGACTAGCGGGAGGAATGAGCAGTTCTTC.

This clone showed up just a few times. The rearrangement uses TRBV2 and TRBJ1-5; D remains ambiguous. This CDR3 contains 15 residues. V was trimmed by 1 base and J by 4 bases, leaving 11 bases between them. The germline V gene encodes CDR1 SNHLY and CDR2 FYNNEI. CDR3 in DNA: TGTGCCAGCAGTGAAGAGGCCACCGGTAATCAGCCCCAGCATTTT. Protein product: CASSEEATGNQPQHF.

This clone was found once. The chain combines TRBV2 with TRBJ2-6; D call uncertain. The CDR3 covers 14 residues. CDR1 and CDR2 (germline): SNHLY, FYNNEI. Trimming removed 6 bases at V and 9 bases at J, with 15 bases between. This CDR3 is CASSPAVPHNVLTF. The CDR3 coding sequence is TGTGCCAGCAGCCCCGCGGTCCCCCACAACGTCCTGACTTTC.

The rearrangement uses TRBV9 and TRBJ2-7; tentatively, D is TRBD1 (5 bases). V lost 3 bases and J lost 4, with 8 bases in between. The V gene's germline CDR1 is SGDLS and CDR2 YYNGEE. The CDR3 sequence is 12 residues long. The CDR3 sequence: CASSAQGYEQYF. The CDR3 DNA reads TGTGCCAGCAGCGCCCAGGGATACGAGCAGTACTTC.

The rearrangement joins TRBV27 to TRBJ2-1; D unresolved. The germline V gene has CDR1 MNHEY and CDR2 SMNVEV (reference sequence). The CDR3 consists of 15 residues. V was pared by 2 bases and J by 0 bases, with 8 bases between. DNA of the CDR3: TGTGCCAGCAGTTTAGGACGGAGCTCCTACAATGAGCAGTTCTTC. As protein: CASSLGRSSYNEQFF.

This clone appeared a single time. The rearrangement joins TRBV11-2 to TRBJ2-3; TRBD2 matches at 10 bases. Germline V gene lookup returns CDR1 SGHAT and CDR2 FQNNGV. This CDR3 has 16 amino acids. The J segment lost 4 bases and the V segment lost 1 base, leaving 5 bases of the junction unmatched. CDR3 protein: CASSLGSGRAADTQYF. In nucleotides, the CDR3 is TGTGCCAGCAGCTTAGGCAGCGGGAGGGCGGCAGATACGCAGTATTTT.

V usage is TRBV15 and J usage is TRBJ1-1; TRBD1 aligns across 9 bases. CDR1 is LNHNV, CDR2 YYDKDF, per germline (reference sequence). CDR3 length: 16 amino acids. The V segment lost 5 bases and the J segment 2 bases; nucleotides outside the gene matches: 9. The CDR3 region is CATSAGRDRVNTEAFF. CDR3 coding DNA: TGTGCCACCAGCGCAGGCCGGGACAGGGTTAACACTGAAGCTTTCTTT.

J is TRBJ2-7 and V is TRBV11-2; TRBD2 matches at 11 bases. CDR3 length: 17 amino acids. Germline CDR1 reads SGHAT; CDR2 reads FQNNGV. The J segment lost 0 bases and the V segment lost 5 bases, leaving 9 bases of the junction unmatched. The CDR3, as DNA: TGTGCCAGCAGCCAACTAGCGGGAGCAGGGAACTCCTACGAGCAGTACTTC. Protein product: CASSQLAGAGNSYEQYF.

The gene calls are TRBV21-1 and TRBJ2-7; the DNA was not used to check the table's D call, TRBD2. TRBV21-1 is a pseudogene segment. The CDR3 covers 15 residues. CDR3 nucleotide sequence: TGTGCCAGCAGCAACCCTCTAGCGGGTCTCTACGAGCAGTACTTC. It is translated as CASSNPLAGLYEQYF.

The J gene is TRBJ2-2, the V gene TRBV11-2, with D perhaps matching TRBD2 (5 bases). Trimming took 4 bases from V and 13 from J, leaving 19 bases between them. Germline CDR1 reads SGHAT; CDR2 reads FQNNGV. The CDR3 contains 14 residues. The CDR3 reads CASSSSWEQGWLFF. CDR3 nucleotide sequence: TGTGCCAGCAGCTCTAGCTGGGAGCAAGGGTGGCTGTTTTTT.